This record concerns one T cell receptor beta chain sequence. The source of the sample is a study of blood T cell repertoires in COVID-19. Study overall: The study drew acute and convalescent COVID-19 samples from the United States, Italy and Spain.

Germline values: CDR1 SNHLY, CDR2 FYNNEI. V dropped 4 bases and J dropped 5 bases, with 11 bases sitting between them. The CDR3 extends over 14 amino acids. Two negative PCRs, clearance, or symptom resolution were required of recovered Cohort 3 donors. Only in-frame clones appear in the TCRdb table, and some are missing; sequencing was by immunoSEQ multiplex PCR. This sample yields some 330,000 clones, of which 88% are seen a single time; about 5% belongs to the top ten. Material: PBMCs or T cells enriched from blood (not recorded which). This chain joins TRBV2 and TRBJ2-2; TRBD2 is a possible D gene (6 bases). The clonotype was recovered from a man under 40 who had recovered from COVID-19. The CDR3, as DNA: TGTGCCAGCAGTGCCGGGGGATTTACCGGGGAGCTGTTTTTT. Protein product: CASSAGGFTGELFF.